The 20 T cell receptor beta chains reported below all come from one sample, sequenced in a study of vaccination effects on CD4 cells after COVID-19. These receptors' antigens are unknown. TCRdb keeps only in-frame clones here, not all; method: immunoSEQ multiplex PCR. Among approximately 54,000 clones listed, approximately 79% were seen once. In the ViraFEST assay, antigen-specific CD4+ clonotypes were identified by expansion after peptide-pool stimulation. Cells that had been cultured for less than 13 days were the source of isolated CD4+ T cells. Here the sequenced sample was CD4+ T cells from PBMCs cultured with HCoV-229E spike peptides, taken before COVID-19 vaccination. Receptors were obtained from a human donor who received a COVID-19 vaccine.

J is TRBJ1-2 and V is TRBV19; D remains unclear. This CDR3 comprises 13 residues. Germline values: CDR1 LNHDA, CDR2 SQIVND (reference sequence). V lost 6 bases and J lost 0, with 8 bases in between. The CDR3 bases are TGTGCCAGTAGCAGAAGTACTAACTATGGCTACACCTTC. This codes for CASSRSTNYGYTF.

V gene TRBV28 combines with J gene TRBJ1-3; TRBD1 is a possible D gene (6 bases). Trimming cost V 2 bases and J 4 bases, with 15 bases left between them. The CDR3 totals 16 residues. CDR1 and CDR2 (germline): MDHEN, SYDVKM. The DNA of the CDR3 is TGTGCCAGCAGTTTAAACCGGGGACAACCGGGAAACACCATATATTTT. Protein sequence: CASSLNRGQPGNTIYF.

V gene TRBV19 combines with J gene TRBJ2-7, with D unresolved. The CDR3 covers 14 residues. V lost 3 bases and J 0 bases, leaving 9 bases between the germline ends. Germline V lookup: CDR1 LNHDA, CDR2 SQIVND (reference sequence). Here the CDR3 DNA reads TGTGCCAGTAGTATGGCGGTCAACTCCTACGAGCAGTACGTC. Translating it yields CASSMAVNSYEQYV.

CDR3 in amino acids: CASSSRRGGNNEQFF. The DNA for the CDR3 is TGTGCCAGCAGTTCGAGACGGGGGGGGAACAATGAGCAGTTCTTC. The chain joins TRBV28 to TRBJ2-1, with 8 nucleotides matching TRBD2. The CDR3 sequence is 15 residues long. CDR1 is MDHEN, CDR2 SYDVKM, per germline. The V segment lost 4 bases and the J segment 5 bases; nucleotides outside the gene matches: 7. Combining the CDR3 with reference TRBV28 and TRBJ2-1 gives the whole variable domain DVKVTQSSRYLVKRTGEKVFLECVQDMDHENMFWYRQDPGLGLRLIYFSYDVKMKEKGDIPEGYSVSREKKERFSLILESASTNQTSMYLCASSSRRGGNNEQFFGPGTRLTVL.

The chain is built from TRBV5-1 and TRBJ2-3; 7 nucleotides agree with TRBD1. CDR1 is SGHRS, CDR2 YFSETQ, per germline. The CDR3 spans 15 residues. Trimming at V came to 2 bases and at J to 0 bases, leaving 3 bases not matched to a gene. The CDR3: CASSLRTGSTDTQYF. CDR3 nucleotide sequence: TGCGCCAGCAGCTTACGGACAGGAAGCACAGATACGCAGTATTTT.

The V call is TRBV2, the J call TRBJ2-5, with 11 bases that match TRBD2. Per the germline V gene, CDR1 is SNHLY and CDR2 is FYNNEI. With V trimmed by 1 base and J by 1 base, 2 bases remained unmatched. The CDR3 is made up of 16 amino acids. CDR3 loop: CASSEDLAGGQETQYF. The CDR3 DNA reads TGTGCCAGCAGTGAAGATCTAGCGGGGGGCCAAGAGACCCAGTACTTC.

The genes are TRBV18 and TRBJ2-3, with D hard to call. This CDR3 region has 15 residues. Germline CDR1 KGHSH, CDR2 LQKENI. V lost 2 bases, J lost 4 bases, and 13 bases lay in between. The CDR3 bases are TGTGCCAGCTCACCAGCCCATCGGAGCGCAGATACGCAGTATTTT. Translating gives CASSPAHRSADTQYF.

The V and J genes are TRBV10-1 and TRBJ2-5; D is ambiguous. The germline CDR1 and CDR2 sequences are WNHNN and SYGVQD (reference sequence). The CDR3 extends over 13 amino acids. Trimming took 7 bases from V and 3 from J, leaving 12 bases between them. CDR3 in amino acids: CASNRYTEETQYF. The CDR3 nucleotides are TGCGCCAGCAATCGGTATACAGAAGAGACCCAGTACTTC.

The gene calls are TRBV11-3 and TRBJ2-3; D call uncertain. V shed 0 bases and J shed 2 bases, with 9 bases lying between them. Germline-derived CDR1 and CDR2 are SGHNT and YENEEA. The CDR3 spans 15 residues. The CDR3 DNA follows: TGTGCCAGCAGCTTAGACAGAACTTACACAGATACGCAGTATTTT. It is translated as CASSLDRTYTDTQYF.

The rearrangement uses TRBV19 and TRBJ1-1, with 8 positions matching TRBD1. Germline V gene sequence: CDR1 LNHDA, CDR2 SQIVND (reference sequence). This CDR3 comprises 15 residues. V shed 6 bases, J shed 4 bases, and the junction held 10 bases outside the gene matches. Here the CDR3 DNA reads TGTGCCAGTAGGGGGCAGGGGGCATCGGGCACTGAAGCTTTCTTT. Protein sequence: CASRGQGASGTEAFF.

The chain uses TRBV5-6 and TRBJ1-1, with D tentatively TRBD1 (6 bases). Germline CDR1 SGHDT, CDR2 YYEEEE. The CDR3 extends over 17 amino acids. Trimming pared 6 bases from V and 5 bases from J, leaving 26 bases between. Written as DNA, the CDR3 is TGTGCCAGCAACCTTCGGATCGGGCAGGGAGGGGGAACTGAAGCTTTCTTT. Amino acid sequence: CASNLRIGQGGGTEAFF.

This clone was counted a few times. Here the CDR3 DNA reads TGTGCCACCATCCTAAGGGGCTCCTACAATGAGCAGTTCTTC. Protein sequence: CATILRGSYNEQFF. The V and J genes are TRBV24-1 and TRBJ2-1, with D perhaps matching TRBD1 (5 bases). Trimming removed 8 bases from V and 0 bases from J, with 10 bases in between. The germline gives CDR1 KGHDR, CDR2 SFDVKD. CDR3 length: 14 residues.

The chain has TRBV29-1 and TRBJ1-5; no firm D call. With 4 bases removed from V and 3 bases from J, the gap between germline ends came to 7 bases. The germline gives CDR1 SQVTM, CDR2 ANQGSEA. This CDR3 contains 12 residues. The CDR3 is CSVAGPNQPQHF. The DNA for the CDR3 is TGCAGCGTTGCGGGCCCCAATCAGCCCCAGCATTTT.

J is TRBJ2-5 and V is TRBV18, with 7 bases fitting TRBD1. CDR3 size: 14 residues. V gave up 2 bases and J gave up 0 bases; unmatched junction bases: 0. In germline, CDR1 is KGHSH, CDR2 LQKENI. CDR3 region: CASSPTGDQETQYF. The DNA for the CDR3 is TGTGCCAGCTCACCAACAGGGGACCAAGAGACCCAGTACTTC.

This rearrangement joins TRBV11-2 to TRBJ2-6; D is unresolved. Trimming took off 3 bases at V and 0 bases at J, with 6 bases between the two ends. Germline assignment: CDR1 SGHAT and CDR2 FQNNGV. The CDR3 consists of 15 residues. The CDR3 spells CASSLSLSGANVLTF. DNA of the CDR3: TGTGCCAGCAGCTTGAGCCTCTCTGGGGCCAACGTCCTGACTTTC. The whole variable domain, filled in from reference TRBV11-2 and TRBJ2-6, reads EAGVAQSPRYKIIEKRQSVAFWCNPISGHATLYWYQQILGQGPKLLIQFQNNGVVDDSQLPKDRFSAERLKGVDSTLKIQPAKLEDSAVYLCASSLSLSGANVLTFGAGSRLTVL.

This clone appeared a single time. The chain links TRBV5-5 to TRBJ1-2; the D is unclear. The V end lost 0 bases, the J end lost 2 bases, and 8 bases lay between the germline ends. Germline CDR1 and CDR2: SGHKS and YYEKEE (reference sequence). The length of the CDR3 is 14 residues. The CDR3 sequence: CASSLGPSNYGYTF. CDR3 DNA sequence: TGTGCCAGCAGCTTGGGACCATCAAACTATGGCTACACCTTC.

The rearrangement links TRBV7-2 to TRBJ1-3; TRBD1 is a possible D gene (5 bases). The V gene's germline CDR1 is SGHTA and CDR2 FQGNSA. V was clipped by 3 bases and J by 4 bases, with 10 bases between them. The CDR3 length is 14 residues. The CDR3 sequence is CASSLGTVGNTIYF. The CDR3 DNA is TGTGCCAGCAGCTTGGGGACGGTGGGAAACACCATATATTTT.

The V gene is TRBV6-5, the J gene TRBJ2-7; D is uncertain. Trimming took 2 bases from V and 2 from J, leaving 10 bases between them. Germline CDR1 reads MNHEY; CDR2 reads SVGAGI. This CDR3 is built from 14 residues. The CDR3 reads CASSYRVFTYEQYV. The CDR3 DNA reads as TGTGCCAGCAGTTACAGGGTTTTTACCTACGAGCAGTACGTC.

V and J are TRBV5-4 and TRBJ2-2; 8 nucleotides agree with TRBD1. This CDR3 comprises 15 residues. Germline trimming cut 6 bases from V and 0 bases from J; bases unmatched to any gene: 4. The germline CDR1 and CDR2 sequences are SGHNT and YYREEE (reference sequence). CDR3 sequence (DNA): TGTGCCAGCACGGACAGGGTTGCGAACACCGGGGAGCTGTTTTTT. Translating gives CASTDRVANTGELFF. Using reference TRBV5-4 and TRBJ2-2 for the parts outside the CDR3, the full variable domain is ETGVTQSPTHLIKTRGQQVTLRCSSQSGHNTVSWYQQALGQGPQFIFQYYREEENGRGNFPPRFSGLQFPNYSSELNVNALELDDSALYLCASTDRVANTGELFFGEGSRLTVL.

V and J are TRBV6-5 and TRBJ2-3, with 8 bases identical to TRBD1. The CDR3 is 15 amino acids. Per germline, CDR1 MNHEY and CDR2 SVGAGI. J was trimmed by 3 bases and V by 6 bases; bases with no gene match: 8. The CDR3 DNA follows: TGTGCCAGCAGCCGCGGACAGGGAGGAACAGATACGCAGTATTTT. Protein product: CASSRGQGGTDTQYF.